This is a list of T cell receptor beta chains from one sample in a study of CD8 T cells in ankylosing spondylitis. TCRdb fed the 5' RACE reads into MiXCR, producing one record per CDR3 protein. The sample has about 750,000 distinct CDR3 sequences, 15% to 20% seen once. The sample consisted of blood, either unsorted or a sorted T cell fraction (not recorded which). The receptors stem from a male donor with ankylosing spondylitis. CDR3s include the opening cysteine and the closing phenylalanine or tryptophan. The D gene is left open where the match is weak. Size is omitted from some rows. Given values are once, few, many or a class for expanded clones.

TRBV20-1	TRBD1	few	TRBJ2-2	CSAMGTGVDTGELFF	TGCAGTGCTATGGGGACAGGGGTCGATACCGGGGAGCTGTTTTTT
TRBV29-1	NA	NA	TRBJ2-1	CSVAQGGNEQFF	TGCAGCGTTGCACAGGGAGGCAATGAGCAGTTCTTC
TRBV28	TRBD2	NA	TRBJ2-2	CASSSLAGGPGELFF	TGTGCCAGCAGTTCTCTAGCGGGAGGGCCCGGGGAGCTGTTTTTT
TRBV11-2	NA	few	TRBJ1-2	CASSLYRASYGYTF	TGTGCCAGCAGCTTATACAGGGCGAGTTATGGCTACACCTTC
TRBV7-6	NA	NA	TRBJ2-7	CASSPLSSAEQYF	TGTGCCAGCAGCCCTCTTAGTTCGGCCGAGCAGTACTTC
TRBV7-9	NA	few	TRBJ2-7	CASSPIGTYEQYF	TGTGCCAGCAGCCCGATTGGCACCTACGAGCAGTACTTC
TRBV25-1	TRBD1	few	TRBJ2-1	CASSDLRQGSYNEQFF	TGTGCCAGCAGTGACTTGAGACAGGGAAGCTACAATGAGCAGTTCTTC
TRBV5-5	NA	NA	TRBJ1-3	CASSKQDTGNTIYF	TGTGCCAGCAGCAAGCAGGATACTGGAAACACCATATATTTT
TRBV11-2	TRBD2	few	TRBJ2-1	CASSLMSGGQGYEQFF	TGTGCCAGCAGCTTAATGAGCGGGGGCCAAGGGTATGAGCAGTTCTTC
TRBV6-5	NA	few	TRBJ2-7	CASSYMGGYEQYF	TGTGCCAGCAGTTACATGGGGGGCTACGAGCAGTACTTC
TRBV12-3/TRBV12-4	NA	NA	TRBJ1-1	CASDDGTEAFF	TGTGCCAGCGATGACGGCACTGAAGCTTTCTTT
TRBV7-6	NA	few	TRBJ1-4	CASSLMATNEKLFF	TGTGCCAGCAGCTTAATGGCAACTAATGAAAAACTGTTTTTT
TRBV28	NA	many	TRBJ2-1	CASLARSNNEQFF	TGTGCCAGCCTCGCCCGGTCAAACAATGAGCAGTTCTTC
TRBV12-3/TRBV12-4	NA	few	TRBJ2-3	CASSGVGTDTQYF	TGTGCCAGCAGTGGAGTGGGCACAGATACGCAGTATTTT
TRBV4-3	TRBD2	few	TRBJ2-1	CASSQDLVAGGYNEQFF	TGCGCCAGCAGCCAAGATCTGGTAGCGGGGGGGTACAATGAGCAGTTCTTC
TRBV5-1	NA	NA	TRBJ1-6	CASSLGQRGSPLHF	TGCGCCAGCAGCTTGGGGCAACGGGGTTCACCCCTCCACTTT
TRBV4-1	NA	NA	TRBJ2-1	CASSQDLYSMAYNEQFF	TGCGCCAGCAGCCAAGACCTCTACAGCATGGCCTACAATGAGCAGTTCTTC
TRBV7-9	NA	NA	TRBJ2-5	CASSFVTGPLETQYF	TGTGCCAGCAGCTTCGTGACAGGCCCCCTGGAGACCCAGTACTTC
TRBV6-5	NA	few	TRBJ2-1	CASSYLPAYNEQFF	TGTGCCAGCAGTTACCTACCCGCCTACAATGAGCAGTTCTTC
TRBV6-1	TRBD2	NA	TRBJ2-5	CASSSLGLAGGVGTQYF	TGTGCCAGCAGCTCCCTTGGGCTAGCGGGGGGTGTAGGGACCCAGTACTTC
TRBV7-6	NA	few	TRBJ1-6	CASSLGTASHNSPLHF	TGTGCCAGCAGCTTAGGGACAGCATCTCATAATTCACCCCTCCACTTT
TRBV7-8	NA	few	TRBJ1-1	CASSFGDEGTEAFF	TGTGCCAGCAGCTTTGGGGATGAGGGGACTGAAGCTTTCTTT
TRBV24-1	TRBD1	few	TRBJ2-7	CATSDPRTGGNEQYF	TGTGCCACCAGTGACCCTAGGACAGGGGGCAACGAGCAGTACTTC
TRBV10-3	TRBD1	NA	TRBJ1-5	CAISESGQGAGQPQHF	TGTGCCATCAGTGAGTCTGGACAGGGGGCAGGACAGCCCCAGCATTTT
TRBV25-1	NA	few	TRBJ2-2	CASSEYLGIIPPNTGELFF	TGTGCCAGCAGTGAATATCTCGGAATAATCCCCCCGAACACCGGGGAGCTGTTTTTT
TRBV28	TRBD1	NA	TRBJ2-3	CASSPIRDSTTDTQYF	TGTGCCAGCAGCCCCATCCGGGACAGTACCACAGATACGCAGTATTTT
TRBV6-1	TRBD1	few	TRBJ2-1	CASMTPGGRQFF	TGTGCCAGCATGACGCCAGGGGGCAGGCAGTTCTTC
TRBV18	TRBD1	NA	TRBJ1-3	CASSPGTDRNTIYF	TGTGCCAGCTCACCCGGGACAGATCGAAACACCATATATTTT
TRBV4-1	TRBD1	few	TRBJ1-2	CASSHAGTGDGYTF	TGCGCCAGCAGCCACGCCGGGACAGGGGACGGCTACACCTTC
TRBV7-3	NA	few	TRBJ2-1	CASSFLAATADEQFF	TGTGCCAGCAGCTTCTTAGCGGCTACAGCGGATGAGCAGTTCTTC